One and the same sample provided the 25 T cell receptor beta chains below, sequenced in a study of CD8 T cells in ankylosing spondylitis. MiXCR, applied by TCRdb to the 5' RACE reads, yields one record per CDR3 protein. The sample includes around 130,000 distinct CDR3 sequences, 6% to 8.5% of them seen just once. The material sequenced was blood, either unsorted or a sorted T cell fraction (not recorded which). These TCRs come from a male donor with ankylosing spondylitis or in good health (not recorded which).

In this sample, this clonotype turned up many times. This rearrangement joins TRBV5-6 to TRBJ2-5; D remains unclear. V shed 0 bases and J shed 5 bases, with 11 bases lying between them. This CDR3 has 14 residues. CDR1 and CDR2 from the germline V gene are SGHDT and YYEEEE. The CDR3 sequence is CASSLDSAVETQYF. DNA of the CDR3: TGTGCCAGCAGCTTGGACAGCGCCGTGGAGACCCAGTACTTC.

This clonotype has at least ten counts. The V call is TRBV20-1, the J call TRBJ1-1; no clear D gene. CDR1 and CDR2 (germline): DFQATT, SNEGSKA (reference sequence). The CDR3 spans 11 residues. V was trimmed by 7 bases and J by 1 base, leaving 7 bases between them. The CDR3 region has the DNA TGCAGTGGATGGGGGAACACTGAAGCTTTCTTT. It translates to CSGWGNTEAFF.

This clonotype was counted ten times or more. The J gene is TRBJ2-5, the V gene TRBV3-1; D gene uncertain. The CDR3 is 14 amino acids. CDR1 and CDR2 (germline): LGHDT, YNNKEL (reference sequence). V gave up 0 bases and J gave up 9 bases, with 14 bases separating them. CDR3 sequence (DNA): TGTGCCAGCAGCCAAGATCGCCGCGACGGAGCCCAGTACTTC. Translation: CASSQDRRDGAQYF.

This clonotype was observed many times. The chain carries TRBV11-2 and TRBJ1-1, with 9 nucleotides matching TRBD1. This CDR3 has 13 amino acids. V lost 4 bases, J lost 7 bases, and 4 bases stayed unmatched. Germline assignment: CDR1 SGHAT and CDR2 FQNNGV. This CDR3 is CASSWGTGSEAFF. CDR3 in DNA: TGTGCCAGCAGCTGGGGGACAGGGAGTGAAGCTTTCTTT.

At least ten counts were recorded for this clonotype. The chain uses TRBV9 and TRBJ2-3, with D tentatively TRBD2 (6 bases). V was clipped by 3 bases and J by 2 bases, with 19 bases between them. The CDR3 sequence is 17 residues long. In germline, CDR1 is SGDLS, CDR2 YYNGEE. In DNA form, the CDR3 reads TGTGCCAGCAGCGGACCTCGGCCAGGGAGGAACACAGATACGCAGTATTTT. Its protein product is CASSGPRPGRNTDTQYF.

This clonotype was recorded a few times. The chain links TRBV30 to TRBJ2-1, with TRBD2 identical over 9 bases. This CDR3 is built from 15 residues. Germline V CDR1 and CDR2: GTSNPN, SVGIG (reference sequence). J was trimmed by 3 bases and V by 3 bases; bases with no gene match: 6. This chain's CDR3 is CAWSTGAGGYNEQFF. The CDR3 nucleotides are TGTGCCTGGAGCACGGGAGCGGGAGGCTACAATGAGCAGTTCTTC.

This clonotype has ten or more counts. The rearrangement links TRBV12-3 or TRBV12-4 to TRBJ1-4; D possibly corresponds to TRBD1 (5 bases). The V and J ends lost 6 bases and 13 bases respectively, with 15 bases between them. The CDR3 consists of 12 residues. The CDR3 DNA reads as TGTGCCAGCAGCCCGTCGACAGAAGGACTGTTTTTT. Protein sequence: CASSPSTEGLFF.

The sample holds many counts of this clonotype. The V call is TRBV12-3 or TRBV12-4, the J call TRBJ2-7, with 10 bases lining up with TRBD1. The CDR3 length is 17 residues. Losses at the gene ends were 3 bases for V and 1 base for J; bases not matched to a gene: 9. CDR3 sequence: CASSLSFGTGESYEQYF. For the CDR3, the DNA is TGTGCCAGCAGTTTGAGCTTTGGGACAGGGGAGTCCTACGAGCAGTACTTC.

This clonotype was detected a few times. The chain has TRBV6-2 or TRBV6-3 and TRBJ2-1; TRBD2 might be the D (6 bases). The CDR3 has 14 residues. Germline V gene lookup returns CDR1 MNHEY and CDR2 SVGEGT. The ends were cut back, 4 bases at V and 5 bases at J, with 12 bases in the middle. The CDR3 bases are TGTGCCAGCAGTTTAGCGGATGAGCACAATGAGCAGTTCTTC. Translated, it gives CASSLADEHNEQFF.

This clonotype was recorded at least ten times. The V and J genes are TRBV20-1 and TRBJ2-7; either TRBD1 or TRBD2 may supply D (6 bases each). With 6 bases removed from V and 3 bases from J, the gap between germline ends came to 12 bases. The CDR3 extends over 12 amino acids. CDR1 is DFQATT, CDR2 SNEGSKA, per germline (reference sequence). The CDR3 protein is CSAEGEVYEQYF. Here the CDR3 DNA reads TGCAGTGCCGAGGGGGAGGTCTACGAGCAGTACTTC.

This clonotype was seen at least ten times. The rearrangement uses TRBV7-7 and TRBJ2-7, with D possibly matching TRBD1 (6 bases). The CDR3 has 14 amino acids. V lost 5 bases, J lost 0 bases, and 11 bases lay in between. The V gene's germline CDR1 is SSHAT and CDR2 FNYEAQ (reference sequence). The CDR3 sequence is CASSGQKSSYEQYF. For the CDR3, the DNA is TGTGCCAGCAGCGGACAGAAATCCTCCTACGAGCAGTACTTC.

This clonotype was seen many times. The V and J genes are TRBV7-2 and TRBJ2-1; D may be TRBD1 (5 bases). This CDR3 has 15 amino acids. Trimming left V 0 bases short and J 8 bases short, with 14 bases between. Germline V CDR1 and CDR2: SGHTA, FQGNSA. The DNA of the CDR3 is TGTGCCAGCAGCTTAGCCCCAGGGTTTGGCGATGAGCAGTTCTTC. It translates to CASSLAPGFGDEQFF.

This clonotype was seen at least ten times. This chain links TRBV5-5 with TRBJ2-7; D not certain. The CDR3 has 11 residues. Germline CDR1 SGHKS, CDR2 YYEKEE (reference sequence). Deletions cut 4 bases from V and 2 bases from J, with 4 bases between. The CDR3 loop reads CASSRTYEQYF. For the CDR3, the DNA is TGTGCCAGCAGCCGGACCTACGAGCAGTACTTC. Filled out from reference TRBV5-5 and TRBJ2-7, the complete variable domain reads DAGVTQSPTHLIKTRGQQVTLRCSPISGHKSVSWYQQVLGQGPQFIFQYYEKEERGRGNFPDRFSARQFPNYSSELNVNALLLGDSALYLCASSRTYEQYFGPGTRLTVT.

There are many counts of this clonotype. The rearrangement uses TRBV20-1 and TRBJ2-1; tentative D call: TRBD2 (6 bases). This CDR3 spans 15 amino acids. V dropped 5 bases and J dropped 13 bases, with 27 bases sitting between them. CDR1 and CDR2 from the germline V gene are DFQATT and SNEGSKA (reference sequence). The chain's CDR3 is CSADSRMRERSLQFF. As DNA, the CDR3 is TGCAGTGCTGACTCCCGAATGCGGGAACGGTCCCTTCAGTTCTTC.

This clonotype was seen many times. The chain links TRBV5-1 to TRBJ2-7; TRBD1 aligns across 9 bases. CDR1 is SGHRS, CDR2 YFSETQ, per germline. The CDR3 extends over 17 amino acids. J was trimmed by 0 bases and V by 0 bases; bases with no gene match: 7. The CDR3: CASSLAHLTGGSYEQYF. In DNA form, the CDR3 reads TGCGCCAGCAGCTTGGCCCACCTGACAGGGGGCTCCTACGAGCAGTACTTC. Complete variable domain (other parts from reference TRBV5-1 and TRBJ2-7): KAGVTQTPRYLIKTRGQQVTLSCSPISGHRSVSWYQQTPGQGLQFLFEYFSETQRNKGNFPGRFSGRQFSNSRSEMNVSTLELGDSALYLCASSLAHLTGGSYEQYFGPGTRLTVT.

Many counts were recorded for this clonotype. The chain couples TRBV12-3 or TRBV12-4 to TRBJ2-2; perhaps D is TRBD1 or TRBD2 (6 bases each). The length of the CDR3 is 15 residues. V was shortened by 7 bases and J by 6 bases, with 18 bases between the two germline ends. The DNA for the CDR3 is TGTGCCAGCACCCTACAGGGAGGTTGGGCCGGGGAGCTGTTTTTT. Its protein is CASTLQGGWAGELFF.

In this sample, this clonotype turned up many times. Germline is not matched at one junction end, which may reflect a read error. The chain has TRBV7-9 and TRBJ2-2; 7 nucleotides agree with TRBD1. CDR3 length: 17 residues. Germline V gene lookup returns CDR1 SEHNR and CDR2 FQNEAQ (reference sequence). CDR3 protein: CASSLAQGVPNTGELFF. The CDR3, as DNA: TGTGCCAGCAGCCTAGCCCAGGGGGTACCGAACACCGGGGAGCTGTTTTTT.

As DNA, the CDR3 is TGTGCCAGCAGCGTGGACACCTATGGCTACACCTTC. It yields the protein CASSVDTYGYTF. The chain links TRBV5-4 to TRBJ1-2; a weak D match, TRBD1 (5 bases). The V end was cut by 4 bases, the J end by 4 bases, with 8 bases between. CDR3 length equals 12 residues. The V gene's germline CDR1 is SGHNT and CDR2 YYREEE (reference sequence).

This clonotype came up many times. CDR3 nucleotide sequence: TGTGCCAGCAGCTTATGGCGGGAGAGTTACGAGCAGTACTTC. The encoded protein is CASSLWRESYEQYF. The chain uses TRBV7-2 and TRBJ2-7, with TRBD2 matching over 7 bases. The germline V gene has CDR1 SGHTA and CDR2 FQGNSA. The CDR3 sequence is 14 residues long. Trimming removed 2 bases from V and 4 bases from J; junction bases left unmatched: 5.

The chain recombines TRBV4-2 with TRBJ2-7; 7 bases line up with TRBD2. Per the germline V gene, CDR1 is LGHNA and CDR2 is YNFKEQ. The CDR3 spans 16 residues. J was trimmed by 3 bases and V by 0 bases; bases with no gene match: 8. The CDR3 spells CASSQDFLAAGYEQYF. DNA for the CDR3: TGTGCCAGCAGCCAAGATTTCCTAGCGGCCGGCTACGAGCAGTACTTC.

Ten or more counts support this clonotype. This chain uses TRBV12-3 or TRBV12-4 with TRBJ2-7; D is tentatively TRBD1 or TRBD2 (6 bases each). The CDR3 runs 12 residues. Trimming took off 3 bases at V and 6 bases at J, with 9 bases between the two ends. CDR3 in DNA: TGTGCCAGCAGTTTGGGGGGCGTCGAGCAGTACTTC. It translates to CASSLGGVEQYF.

This clonotype has at least ten counts. The rearrangement joins TRBV20-1 to TRBJ1-5; D is undetermined. CDR1 and CDR2 (germline): DFQATT, SNEGSKA (reference sequence). This CDR3 has 13 residues. Trimming cost V 3 bases and J 7 bases, with 13 bases left between them. This CDR3 reads CSARASSGQPQHF. The CDR3 DNA is TGCAGTGCTAGGGCATCCTCGGGGCAGCCCCAGCATTTT.

There are many counts of this clonotype. This chain links TRBV5-1 with TRBJ1-5, with TRBD1 as a possible D gene (6 bases). Germline loops: CDR1 SGHRS, CDR2 YFSETQ. This CDR3 spans 15 amino acids. Trimming took off 0 bases at V and 6 bases at J, with 13 bases between the two ends. This CDR3 is CASSLAGQSIQPQHF. CDR3 nucleotide sequence: TGCGCCAGCAGCTTGGCGGGACAATCTATTCAGCCCCAGCATTTT.

This clonotype came up many times. This chain uses TRBV20-1 with TRBJ2-5; either TRBD1 or TRBD2 may supply D (5 bases each). The germline gives CDR1 DFQATT, CDR2 SNEGSKA (reference sequence). This CDR3 has 13 residues. The V end was cut by 5 bases, the J end by 5 bases, with 15 bases between. CDR3: CSAWGPLHETQYF. In DNA form, the CDR3 reads TGCAGTGCTTGGGGACCCCTTCACGAGACCCAGTACTTC.

This clonotype was counted at least ten times. The CDR3 DNA sequence: TGTGCCAGCAGCTCTAGGGGGTCGGTAAACACTGAAGCTTTCTTT. Translated, it gives CASSSRGSVNTEAFF. The J gene is TRBJ1-1, the V gene TRBV7-8; tentative D call: TRBD1 (6 bases). The CDR3 runs 15 residues. Looked up from germline, CDR1 is SGHVS and CDR2 is FQNEAQ. Trimming stripped 4 bases from V and 2 bases from J, with 14 bases between.